This T cell receptor (beta chain) was identified during a study of PD-1 blockade in mismatch repair-deficient tumors. Data came from immunoSEQ multiplex PCR; TCRdb stores just in-frame clones and leaves some out. This table has roughly 130,000 clones, about nine tenths appearing once. This specimen was peripheral blood, taken 72 weeks after starting pembrolizumab. The receptor comes from an adult with mismatch repair-deficient cancer.

The CDR3 bases are TGTGCCAGCAGTTTATTTAGGCGGGAGTCAGATACGCAGTATTTT. It is translated as CASSLFRRESDTQYF. V usage is TRBV28 and J usage is TRBJ2-3; 7 bases line up with TRBD2. V lost 1 base, J lost 4 bases, and 5 bases stayed unmatched. CDR1 is MDHEN and CDR2 is SYDVKM in the germline V gene. There are 15 residues in the CDR3.